Below are 10 T cell receptor beta chains sequenced from a single sample in a study of blood T cells in healthy people across ages. The authors ran a second PCR of roughly 6 to 12 cycles using a sample-barcoded 5' primer and a J-beta primer mix. Via MiXCR, TCRdb re-called the 5' RACE reads, giving one row per CDR3 protein. The sample has hundreds of thousands of distinct CDR3 sequences, more than 50% seen once. Sequencing used blood. These receptors originate from a man aged 35 to 55 in good health.

This chain links TRBV7-6 with TRBJ1-1, with a possible D match to TRBD1 (5 bases). The germline V gene has CDR1 SGHVS and CDR2 FNYEAQ. V was shortened by 5 bases and J by 5 bases, with 15 bases between the two germline ends. The CDR3 is 14 residues long. This CDR3 is CASSRDLVLTEAFF. The DNA of the CDR3 is TGTGCCAGCAGCCGGGACCTAGTACTTACTGAAGCTTTCTTT.

This clonotype occurred many times. The chain couples TRBV20-1 to TRBJ2-5; D ambiguous. From germline, CDR1 is DFQATT and CDR2 SNEGSKA (reference sequence). Trimming removed 0 bases at V and 0 bases at J, with 11 bases between. This CDR3 region has 15 residues. CDR3 sequence (DNA): TGCAGTGCTAGAGATGGTGTCAGCCACCAAGAGACCCAGTACTTC. Protein product: CSARDGVSHQETQYF.

The chain employs TRBV10-3 and TRBJ2-1, with 9 bases fitting TRBD2. The V segment lost 5 bases and the J segment 8 bases; nucleotides outside the gene matches: 10. CDR3 length: 15 residues. The germline gives CDR1 ENHRY, CDR2 SYGVKD. The CDR3 reads CAISLAGANGDEQFF. The CDR3 bases are TGTGCCATCAGTTTAGCGGGGGCCAATGGGGATGAGCAGTTCTTC.

This clonotype was seen only once. The chain employs TRBV6-6 and TRBJ2-7; tentative D call: TRBD1 (6 bases). Trimming pared 4 bases from V and 12 bases from J, leaving 16 bases between. The CDR3 runs 12 residues. Germline V gives CDR1 MNHNY, CDR2 SVGAGI (reference sequence). The CDR3 DNA reads TGTGCCAGCAGTTCTACGACAGGTACTGTGTACTTC. Amino acids: CASSSTTGTVYF.

This clonotype occurred a few times. The J gene is TRBJ2-4, the V gene TRBV28, with 7 bases lining up with TRBD1. The germline V gene has CDR1 MDHEN and CDR2 SYDVKM. The length of the CDR3 is 13 residues. The J segment lost 8 bases and the V segment lost 5 bases, leaving 6 bases of the junction unmatched. The CDR3 is CASSPPGTDIQYF. As DNA, the CDR3 is TGTGCCAGCAGTCCTCCTGGGACAGACATTCAGTACTTC. Using reference TRBV28 and TRBJ2-4 for the parts outside the CDR3, the full variable domain is DVKVTQSSRYLVKRTGEKVFLECVQDMDHENMFWYRQDPGLGLRLIYFSYDVKMKEKGDIPEGYSVSREKKERFSLILESASTNQTSMYLCASSPPGTDIQYFGAGTRLSVL.

This clonotype was seen only a few times. The chain links TRBV18 to TRBJ2-5; D possibly corresponds to TRBD1 (6 bases). The end of the DNA is better explained by TRBJ2-7, so the J call may be wrong. Germline CDR1 is KGHSH and CDR2 is LQKENI. This CDR3 has 15 amino acids. CDR3 nucleotides: TGTGCCAGCTCACCCGCGGACAGCCCAAATTACGAGCAGTACTTC. The encoded protein is CASSPADSPNYEQYF.

This clonotype was recorded once. The CDR3 DNA is TGTGCCAGCAGTTACTCCCAGGGGGTTTACGAGCAGTACTTC. This sequence encodes CASSYSQGVYEQYF. The rearrangement joins TRBV6-6 to TRBJ2-7, with TRBD1 matching over 7 bases. V trimming: 0 bases; J trimming: 4 bases; junction bases outside the gene matches: 3. CDR1 MNHNY and CDR2 SVGAGI come from the germline V gene (reference sequence). The length of the CDR3 is 14 residues.

This clonotype was seen more than once but under ten times. The genes are TRBV14 and TRBJ2-7; D gene unclear. Germline loops: CDR1 SGHDN, CDR2 FVKESK. Trimming took 0 bases from V and 0 from J, leaving 6 bases between them. The CDR3 has 14 residues. Here the CDR3 DNA reads TGTGCCAGCAGCCAAGATTGGAGCTCCTACGAGCAGTACTTC. It is translated as CASSQDWSSYEQYF.

This clonotype was found once. The chain employs TRBV6-5 and TRBJ1-2, with a weak D call TRBD1 (5 bases). Germline V CDR1 and CDR2: MNHEY, SVGAGI. This CDR3 region has 14 residues. Trimming stripped 7 bases from V and 3 bases from J, with 15 bases between. The CDR3 sequence is CASKGRYGYYGYTF. DNA for the CDR3: TGTGCCAGCAAGGGGCGTTATGGGTACTATGGCTACACCTTC.

This clonotype was observed a handful of times. The V call is TRBV10-3, the J call TRBJ2-4; 14 bases line up with TRBD2. The DNA end lines up better with TRBJ2-7; the J call may be wrong. The germline V gene encodes CDR1 ENHRY and CDR2 SYGVKD. CDR3 length: 16 residues. CDR3 bases: TGTGCCATCAGCGCCGGGACTAGCGGGAGTTTCTACGAGCAGTACTTC. Its translation: CAISAGTSGSFYEQYF.